A single sample is the source of the 14 T cell receptor beta chains below, sequenced in a study of cytomegalovirus exposure and HLA in healthy donors (dated by TCRdb to 2016 to 2017). Library method: the immunoSEQ multiplex PCR assay. For the multiplex PCR, a mixture combining 60 forward primers for TCR Vbeta segments and 13 reverse primers for TCR Jbeta segments was used. This is the immuneACCESS table as TCRdb keeps it, with only in-frame sequences that have V and J called. A part of the clones is gone; compared with another copy, unresolved V genes explain less than half, and the rest is unexplained. In this sample the table shows approximately 280,000 clones, roughly 85% of which occur a single time. The top ten clones comprise about 4% of the sample. Material for sequencing was PBMCs. These receptors all stem from a man between 40 and 49 years old in good health and CMV-seropositive.

The chain combines TRBV4-3 with TRBJ2-7; weak D call: TRBD1 (6 bases). Germline V gene data show CDR1 as LGHNA and CDR2 as YSLEER. V was trimmed by 0 bases and J by 4 bases, leaving 22 bases between them. This CDR3 contains 18 residues. CDR3 DNA sequence: TGCGCCAGCAGCCAAGAAAGGACAGCATACATATTAAATTACGAGCAGTACTTC. This gives the protein CASSQERTAYILNYEQYF.

The CDR3 region has the DNA TGTGCCAGCAGCCAGGGCCCCTGGCGGGAGAGCTACTACAATGAGCAGTTCTTC. Protein sequence: CASSQGPWRESYYNEQFF. The chain has TRBV14 and TRBJ2-1; 7 bases agree with TRBD2. After removal of 3 bases from V and 3 bases from J, the junction contained 14 bases not matched to a gene. CDR3 length: 18 amino acids. Germline CDR1 reads SGHDN; CDR2 reads FVKESK. Supplemented by reference TRBV14 and TRBJ2-1, the full variable domain reads EAGVTQFPSHSVIEKGQTVTLRCDPISGHDNLYWYRRVMGKEIKFLLHFVKESKQDESGMPNNRFLAERTGGTYSTLKVQPAELEDSGVYFCASSQGPWRESYYNEQFFGPGTRLTVL.

Regarding this clone: The junction shows a germline mismatch at one end, possibly a read error. J is TRBJ2-7 and V is TRBV6-6, with 7 bases that match TRBD1. The germline CDR1 and CDR2 sequences are MNHNY and SVGAGI (reference sequence). This CDR3 is 13 amino acids long. DNA of the CDR3: TGTGCCGGCAGAAAGACAGGGACATCCGAGCAGTACTTC. Translating gives CAGRKTGTSEQYF.

The gene calls are TRBV28 and TRBJ1-5, with a tentative D call TRBD1 (5 bases). The CDR3 is 13 amino acids. The V end lost 2 bases, the J end lost 7 bases, and 9 bases lay between the germline ends. Per the germline V gene, CDR1 is MDHEN and CDR2 is SYDVKM. The CDR3 reads CASSLSRQQPQHF. The CDR3 bases are TGTGCCAGCAGTTTAAGTCGACAGCAGCCCCAGCATTTT.

The chain recombines TRBV4-1 with TRBJ1-5, with 7 bases lining up with TRBD1. Germline V gene lookup returns CDR1 MGHRA and CDR2 YSYEKL. V lost 4 bases to trimming and J lost 9 bases; unmatched junction nucleotides: 15. The CDR3 contains 16 residues. CDR3 in amino acids: CASSLFGTAKSSPQHF. CDR3 bases: TGCGCCAGCAGCCTCTTCGGGACAGCCAAATCATCGCCCCAGCATTTT.

The chain carries TRBV28 and TRBJ2-7; 11 bases map to TRBD2. The CDR3 covers 17 residues. Trimming took 2 bases from V and 3 from J; bases not matched to a gene: 9. Germline assignment: CDR1 MDHEN and CDR2 SYDVKM. Here the CDR3 DNA reads TGTGCCAGCAGTTTAATCATCGGGACTAGCGGTTTCTACGAGCAGTACTTC. It encodes CASSLIIGTSGFYEQYF.

Only a few counts were recorded for this clone. The J gene is TRBJ2-7, the V gene TRBV19; no clear D gene. The CDR3 runs 13 residues. Between the trimmed V and J ends, which lost 0 bases and 3 bases, there was a span of 6 bases. Germline lookup yields CDR1 LNHDA and CDR2 SQIVND (reference sequence). The CDR3 DNA reads as TGTGCCAGTAGTATAGATCCCAACTACGAGCAGTACTTC. It is translated as CASSIDPNYEQYF.

The V call is TRBV18, the J call TRBJ2-7, with 10 bases that match TRBD1. V was clipped by 5 bases and J by 2 bases; unmatched bases: 6. The CDR3 consists of 15 residues. The germline V gene has CDR1 KGHSH and CDR2 LQKENI. The CDR3 loop reads CASSALGQGTYEQYF. The CDR3 DNA reads TGTGCCAGCTCAGCACTGGGACAGGGGACCTACGAGCAGTACTTC.

The V and J genes are TRBV5-4 and TRBJ1-1; unclear D gene. Germline-derived CDR1 and CDR2 are SGHNT and YYREEE (reference sequence). This CDR3 contains 16 residues. The V and J ends lost 0 bases and 0 bases respectively, with 12 bases between them. Here the CDR3 DNA reads TGTGCCAGCAGCTTGGAACCCCTGCGGATGAACACTGAAGCTTTCTTT. Its translation is CASSLEPLRMNTEAFF.

This rearrangement joins TRBV5-6 to TRBJ1-2; 9 bases align to TRBD1. CDR3 size: 16 residues. Germline CDR1 and CDR2: SGHDT and YYEEEE. With V trimmed by 3 bases and J by 0 bases, 6 bases remained unmatched. In nucleotides, the CDR3 is TGTGCCAGCAGCTCCGGGACAGGGTCAGCTAACTATGGCTACACCTTC. It encodes CASSSGTGSANYGYTF.

The J gene is TRBJ2-5, the V gene TRBV27, with 7 bases that match TRBD1. The closer fit of TRBJ2-7 to the DNA end suggests the J call may be wrong. In germline, CDR1 is MNHEY, CDR2 SMNVEV (reference sequence). The CDR3 loop spans 14 amino acids. The CDR3 loop is CASSLRQGAYEQYF. The CDR3 coding sequence is TGTGCCAGCAGTTTACGGCAGGGGGCCTACGAGCAGTACTTC.

The chain recombines TRBV28 with TRBJ2-6; a possible D gene is TRBD2 (5 bases). Looked up from germline, CDR1 is MDHEN and CDR2 is SYDVKM. The CDR3 spans 17 residues. Between the trimmed V and J ends, which lost 5 bases and 0 bases, there was a span of 14 bases. The CDR3 DNA reads as TGTGCCAGCAGTCCAAGGACGGGGTACTCTGGGGCCAACGTCCTGACTTTC. Residues: CASSPRTGYSGANVLTF.

This chain uses TRBV29-1 with TRBJ2-1, with no clear D. The germline V gene encodes CDR1 SQVTM and CDR2 ANQGSEA. The length of the CDR3 is 14 residues. V shed 3 bases and J shed 0 bases, with 9 bases lying between them. The CDR3 DNA reads TGCAGCGTTGAGTTGGAGAGCTCCTACAATGAGCAGTTCTTC. Translating gives CSVELESSYNEQFF.

The chain links TRBV11-2 to TRBJ2-3; 7 nucleotides agree with TRBD2. V was pared by 5 bases and J by 4 bases, with 6 bases of the junction left unmatched. This CDR3 spans 14 amino acids. Germline V gene data show CDR1 as SGHAT and CDR2 as FQNNGV. The CDR3 reads CASSARLAADTQYF. CDR3 nucleotides: TGTGCCAGCAGCGCCCGACTAGCTGCAGATACGCAGTATTTT.